This T cell receptor beta chain was recorded in a study of blood T cells in healthy people across ages. This clonotype was counted ten times or more. Its antigen is still unknown. Germline CDR1 is SGHAT and CDR2 is FQNNGV. This CDR3 is built from 13 residues. The J segment lost 3 bases and the V segment lost 7 bases, leaving 4 bases of the junction unmatched. A second PCR, run for about 7 to 11 cycles, used a sample-barcoded 5' primer plus a J-beta primer mix. TCRdb reprocessed the 5' RACE reads via MiXCR and lists one record per CDR3 protein. Counted here are around 900,000 distinct CDR3 sequences, less than 35% occurring once; the ten biggest clones make up 15% to 20%. Overall study findings and caveats: It was the long-lived donors that had more naive CD4+ cells and higher diversity than aged donors.

The chain is built from TRBV11-2 and TRBJ2-3; TRBD2 matches at 7 bases. This receptor was identified in an elderly woman in good health. Source material: blood. The CDR3, as DNA: TGTGCCAGCACCGTGGGAGGGACAGATACGCAGTATTTT. Translated: CASTVGGTDTQYF.